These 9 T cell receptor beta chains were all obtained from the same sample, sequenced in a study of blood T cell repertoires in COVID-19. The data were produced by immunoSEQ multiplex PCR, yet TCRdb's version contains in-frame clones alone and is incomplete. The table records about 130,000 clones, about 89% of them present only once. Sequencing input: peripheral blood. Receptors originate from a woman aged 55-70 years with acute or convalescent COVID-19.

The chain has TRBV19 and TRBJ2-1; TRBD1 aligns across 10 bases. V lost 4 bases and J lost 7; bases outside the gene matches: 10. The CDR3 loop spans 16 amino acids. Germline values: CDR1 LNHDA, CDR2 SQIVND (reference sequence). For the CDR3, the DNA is TGTGCCAGTAGTAATCCCGGGACAGGGGTAAGGAATGAGCAGTTCTTC. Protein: CASSNPGTGVRNEQFF.

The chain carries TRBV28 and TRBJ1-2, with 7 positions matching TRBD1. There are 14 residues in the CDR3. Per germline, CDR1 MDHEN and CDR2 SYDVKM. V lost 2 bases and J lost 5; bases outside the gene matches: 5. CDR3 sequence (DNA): TGTGCCAGCAGTTTAACGGGACAGCCATATGGCTACACCTTC. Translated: CASSLTGQPYGYTF.

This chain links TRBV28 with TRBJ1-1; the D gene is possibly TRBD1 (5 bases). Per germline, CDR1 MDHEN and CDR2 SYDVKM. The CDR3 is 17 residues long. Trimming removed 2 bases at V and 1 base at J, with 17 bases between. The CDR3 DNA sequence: TGTGCCAGCAGTTTAAGGGGCAGGTGGGCCCAGAACACTGAAGCTTTCTTT. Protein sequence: CASSLRGRWAQNTEAFF.

As DNA, the CDR3 is TGCGCCAGCAGCCCGTACAGAGGGACTAACTATGGCTACACCTTC. Translated: CASSPYRGTNYGYTF. The chain carries TRBV5-1 and TRBJ1-2; no firm D call. The CDR3 spans 15 residues. CDR1 SGHRS and CDR2 YFSETQ come from the germline V gene. The V end lost 4 bases, the J end lost 0 bases, and 13 bases lay between the germline ends.

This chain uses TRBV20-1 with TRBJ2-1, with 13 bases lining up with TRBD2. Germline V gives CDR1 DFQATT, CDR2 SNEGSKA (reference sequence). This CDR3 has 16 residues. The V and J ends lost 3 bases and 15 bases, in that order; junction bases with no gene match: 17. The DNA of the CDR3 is TGCAGTGCTAGTGACGGACTAGCGGGAGACCACAGGTGGGGGTTCTTC. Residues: CSASDGLAGDHRWGFF.

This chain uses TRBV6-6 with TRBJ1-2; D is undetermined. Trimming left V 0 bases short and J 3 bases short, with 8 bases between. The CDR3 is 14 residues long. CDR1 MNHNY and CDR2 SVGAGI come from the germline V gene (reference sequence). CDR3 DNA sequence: TGTGCCAGCAGTTACTCTGGCCAACACTATGGCTACACCTTC. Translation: CASSYSGQHYGYTF.

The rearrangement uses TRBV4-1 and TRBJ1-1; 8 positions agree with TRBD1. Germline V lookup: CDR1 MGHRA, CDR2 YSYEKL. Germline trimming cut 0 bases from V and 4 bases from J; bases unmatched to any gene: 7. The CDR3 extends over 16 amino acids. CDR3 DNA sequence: TGCGCCAGCAGCCAAGACCGGACAGGGCTGGGCACTGAAGCTTTCTTT. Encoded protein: CASSQDRTGLGTEAFF.

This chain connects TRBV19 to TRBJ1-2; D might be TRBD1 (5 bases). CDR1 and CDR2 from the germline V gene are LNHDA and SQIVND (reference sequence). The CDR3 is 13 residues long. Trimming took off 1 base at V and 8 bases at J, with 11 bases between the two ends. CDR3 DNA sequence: TGTGCCAGTAGTATAGGGCAGGGAGGAGGCTACACCTTC. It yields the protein CASSIGQGGGYTF.

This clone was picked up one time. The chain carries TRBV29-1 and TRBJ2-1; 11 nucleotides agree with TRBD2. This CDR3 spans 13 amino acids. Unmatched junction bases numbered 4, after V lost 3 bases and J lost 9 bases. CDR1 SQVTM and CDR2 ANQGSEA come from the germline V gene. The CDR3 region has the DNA TGCAGCGTTGACCTAGCGGGAGGAGGTGAGCAGTTCTTC. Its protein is CSVDLAGGGEQFF.